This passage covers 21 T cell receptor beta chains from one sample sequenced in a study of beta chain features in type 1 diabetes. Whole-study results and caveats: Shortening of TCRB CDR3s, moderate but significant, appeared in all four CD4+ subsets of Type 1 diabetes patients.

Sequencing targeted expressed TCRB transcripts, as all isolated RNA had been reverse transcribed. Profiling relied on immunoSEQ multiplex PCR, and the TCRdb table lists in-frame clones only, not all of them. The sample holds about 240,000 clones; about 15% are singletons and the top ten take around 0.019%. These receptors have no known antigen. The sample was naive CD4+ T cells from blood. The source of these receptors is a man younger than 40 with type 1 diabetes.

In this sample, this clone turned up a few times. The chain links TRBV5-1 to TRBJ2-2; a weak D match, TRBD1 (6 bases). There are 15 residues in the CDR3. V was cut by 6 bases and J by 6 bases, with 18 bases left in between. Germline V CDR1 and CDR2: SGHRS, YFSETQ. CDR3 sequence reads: CASKSRQGFSGELFF. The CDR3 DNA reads TGCGCCAGCAAGTCACGGCAGGGGTTTTCCGGGGAGCTGTTTTTT.

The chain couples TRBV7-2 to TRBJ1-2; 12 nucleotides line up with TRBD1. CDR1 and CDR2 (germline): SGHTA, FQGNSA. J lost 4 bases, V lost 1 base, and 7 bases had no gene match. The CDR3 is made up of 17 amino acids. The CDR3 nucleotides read TGTGCCAGCAGCTTAGGAGGGACAGGGGGCGCGAGCTATGGCTACACCTTC. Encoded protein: CASSLGGTGGASYGYTF.

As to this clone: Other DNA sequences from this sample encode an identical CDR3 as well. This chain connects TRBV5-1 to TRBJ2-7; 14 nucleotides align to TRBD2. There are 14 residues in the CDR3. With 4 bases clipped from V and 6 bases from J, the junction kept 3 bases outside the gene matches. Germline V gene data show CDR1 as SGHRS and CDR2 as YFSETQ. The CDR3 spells CASSLGTSGSEQYF. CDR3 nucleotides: TGCGCCAGCAGCCTCGGGACTAGCGGGAGCGAGCAGTACTTC. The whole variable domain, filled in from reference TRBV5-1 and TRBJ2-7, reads KAGVTQTPRYLIKTRGQQVTLSCSPISGHRSVSWYQQTPGQGLQFLFEYFSETQRNKGNFPGRFSGRQFSNSRSEMNVSTLELGDSALYLCASSLGTSGSEQYFGPGTRLTVT.

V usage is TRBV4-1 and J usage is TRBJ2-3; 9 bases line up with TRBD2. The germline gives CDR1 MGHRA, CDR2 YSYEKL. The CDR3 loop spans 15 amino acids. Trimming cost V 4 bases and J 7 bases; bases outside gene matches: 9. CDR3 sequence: CASSLSGSGEHTQYF. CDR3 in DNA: TGCGCCAGCAGCCTTAGCGGGAGTGGGGAACATACGCAGTATTTT.

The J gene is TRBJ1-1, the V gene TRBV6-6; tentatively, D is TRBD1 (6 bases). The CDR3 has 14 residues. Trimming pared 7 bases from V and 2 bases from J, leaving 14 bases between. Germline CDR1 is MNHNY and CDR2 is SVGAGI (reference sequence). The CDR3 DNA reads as TGTGCCAGCACCGAACAGGGAACAAACACTGAAGCTTTCTTT. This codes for CASTEQGTNTEAFF.

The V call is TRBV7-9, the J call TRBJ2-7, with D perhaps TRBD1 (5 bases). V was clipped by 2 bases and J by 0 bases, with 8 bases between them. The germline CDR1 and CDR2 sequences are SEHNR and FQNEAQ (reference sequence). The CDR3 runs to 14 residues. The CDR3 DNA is TGTGCCAGCAGCTTACAGGGAAGCTCCTACGAGCAGTACTTC. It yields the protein CASSLQGSSYEQYF.

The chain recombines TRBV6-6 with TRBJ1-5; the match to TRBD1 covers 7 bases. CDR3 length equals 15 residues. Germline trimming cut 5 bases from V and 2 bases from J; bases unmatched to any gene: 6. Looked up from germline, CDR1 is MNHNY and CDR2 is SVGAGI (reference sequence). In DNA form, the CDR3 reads TGTGCCAGCAGTCCAACAGGGGAAGGCAATCAGCCCCAGCATTTT. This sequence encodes CASSPTGEGNQPQHF.

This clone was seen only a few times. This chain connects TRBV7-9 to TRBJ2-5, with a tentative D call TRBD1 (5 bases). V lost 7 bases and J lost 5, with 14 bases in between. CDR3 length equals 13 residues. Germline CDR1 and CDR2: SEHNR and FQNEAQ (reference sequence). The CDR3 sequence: CASTSHGAETQYF. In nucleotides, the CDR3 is TGTGCCAGCACCTCTCATGGGGCTGAGACCCAGTACTTC.

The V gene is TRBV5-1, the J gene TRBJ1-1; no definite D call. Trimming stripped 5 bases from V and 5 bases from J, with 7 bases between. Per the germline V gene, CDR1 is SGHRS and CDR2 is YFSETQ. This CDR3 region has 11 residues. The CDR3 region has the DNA TGCGCCAGCAGGGAGTTGACTGAAGCTTTCTTT. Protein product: CASRELTEAFF.

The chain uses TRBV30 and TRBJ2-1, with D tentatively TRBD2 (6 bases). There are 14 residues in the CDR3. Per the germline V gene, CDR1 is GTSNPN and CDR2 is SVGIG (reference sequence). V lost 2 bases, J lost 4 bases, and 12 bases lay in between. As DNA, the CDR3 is TGTGCCTGGAGTCCCGGGACTTCATACAATGAGCAGTTCTTC. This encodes CAWSPGTSYNEQFF.

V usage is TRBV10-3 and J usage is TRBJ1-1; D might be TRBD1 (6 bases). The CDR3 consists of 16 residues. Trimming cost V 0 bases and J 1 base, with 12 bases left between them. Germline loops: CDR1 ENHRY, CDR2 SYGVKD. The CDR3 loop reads CAISESAGDTNTEAFF. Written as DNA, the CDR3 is TGTGCCATCAGTGAGTCGGCAGGGGACACGAACACTGAAGCTTTCTTT.

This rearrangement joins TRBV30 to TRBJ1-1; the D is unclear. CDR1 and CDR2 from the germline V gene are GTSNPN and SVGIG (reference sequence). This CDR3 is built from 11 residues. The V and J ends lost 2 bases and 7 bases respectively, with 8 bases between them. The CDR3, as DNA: TGTGCCTGGAGTATGGTGCGTGAAGCTTTCTTT. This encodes CAWSMVREAFF.

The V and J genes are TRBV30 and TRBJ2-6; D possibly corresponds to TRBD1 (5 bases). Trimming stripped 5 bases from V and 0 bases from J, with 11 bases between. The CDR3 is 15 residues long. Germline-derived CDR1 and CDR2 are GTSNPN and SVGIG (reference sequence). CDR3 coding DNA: TGTGCCTGGGGAGACAGTCCCTCTGGGGCCAACGTCCTGACTTTC. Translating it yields CAWGDSPSGANVLTF.

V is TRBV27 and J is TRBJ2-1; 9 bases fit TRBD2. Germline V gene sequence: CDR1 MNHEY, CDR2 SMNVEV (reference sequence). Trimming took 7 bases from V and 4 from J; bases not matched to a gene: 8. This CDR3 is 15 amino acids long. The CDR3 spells CASILTSGGYNEQFF. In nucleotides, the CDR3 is TGTGCCAGCATCCTGACTAGCGGAGGGTACAATGAGCAGTTCTTC.

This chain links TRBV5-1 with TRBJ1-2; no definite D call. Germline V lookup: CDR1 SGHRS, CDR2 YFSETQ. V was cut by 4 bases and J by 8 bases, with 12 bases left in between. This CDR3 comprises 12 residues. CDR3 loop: CASSPWAGGYTF. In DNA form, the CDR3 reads TGCGCCAGCAGCCCCTGGGCCGGAGGCTACACCTTC.

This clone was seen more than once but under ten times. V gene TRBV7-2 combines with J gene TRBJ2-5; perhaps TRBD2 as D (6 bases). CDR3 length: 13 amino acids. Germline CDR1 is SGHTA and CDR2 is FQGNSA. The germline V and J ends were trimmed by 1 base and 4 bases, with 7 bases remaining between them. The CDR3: CASSLVTRETQYF. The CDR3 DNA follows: TGTGCCAGCAGCTTAGTGACTAGAGAGACCCAGTACTTC. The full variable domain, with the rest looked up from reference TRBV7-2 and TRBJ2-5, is GAGVSQSPSNKVTEKGKDVELRCDPISGHTALYWYRQSLGQGLEFLIYFQGNSAPDKSGLPSDRFSAERTGGSVSTLTIQRTQQEDSAVYLCASSLVTRETQYFGPGTRLLVL.

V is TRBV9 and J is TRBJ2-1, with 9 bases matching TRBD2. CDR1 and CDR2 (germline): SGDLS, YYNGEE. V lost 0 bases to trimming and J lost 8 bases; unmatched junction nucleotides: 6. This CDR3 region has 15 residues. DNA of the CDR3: TGTGCCAGCAGCGTAGCTCCTAGCGGGGCGGATGAGCAGTTCTTC. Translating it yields CASSVAPSGADEQFF.

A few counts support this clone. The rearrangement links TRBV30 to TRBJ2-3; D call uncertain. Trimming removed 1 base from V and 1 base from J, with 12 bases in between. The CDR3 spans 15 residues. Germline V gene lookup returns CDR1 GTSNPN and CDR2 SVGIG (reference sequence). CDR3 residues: CAWSGGEVGTDTQYF. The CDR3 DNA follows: TGTGCCTGGAGTGGCGGAGAAGTGGGCACAGATACGCAGTATTTT.

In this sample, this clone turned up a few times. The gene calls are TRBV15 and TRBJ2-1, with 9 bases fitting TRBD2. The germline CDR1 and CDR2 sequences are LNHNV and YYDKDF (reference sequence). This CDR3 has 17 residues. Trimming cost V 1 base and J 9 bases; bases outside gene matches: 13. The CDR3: CATSRGALAGMDGEQFF. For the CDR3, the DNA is TGTGCCACCAGCAGAGGGGCGCTAGCGGGGATGGATGGTGAGCAGTTCTTC.

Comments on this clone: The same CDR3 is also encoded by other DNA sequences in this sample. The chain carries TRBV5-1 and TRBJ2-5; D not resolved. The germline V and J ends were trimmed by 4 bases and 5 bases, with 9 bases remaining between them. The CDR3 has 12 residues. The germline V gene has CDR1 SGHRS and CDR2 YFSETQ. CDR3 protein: CASSRTGETQYF. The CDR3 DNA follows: TGCGCCAGCAGCCGTACCGGGGAGACCCAGTACTTC.

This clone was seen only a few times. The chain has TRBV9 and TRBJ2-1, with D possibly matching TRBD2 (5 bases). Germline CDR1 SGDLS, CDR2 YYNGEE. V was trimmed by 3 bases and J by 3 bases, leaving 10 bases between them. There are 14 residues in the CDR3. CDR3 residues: CASSEGAVYNEQFF. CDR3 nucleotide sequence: TGTGCCAGCAGCGAGGGAGCGGTCTACAATGAGCAGTTCTTC.